The following is a T cell receptor beta chain sequence with its context. V lost 4 bases and J 6 bases, leaving 9 bases between the germline ends. This CDR3 spans 12 amino acids. Germline V gives CDR1 MNHEY, CDR2 SMNVEV (reference sequence). Repertoires were generated with immunoSEQ multiplex PCR, while TCRdb's copy carries only in-frame clones and drops some. The sample holds about 220,000 clones, roughly 80% seen once. These data belong to a study of blood T cell repertoires in COVID-19. Study as a whole: The United States, Italy and Spain were the sources of the acute and convalescent COVID-19 samples. T cells, B-cell-depleted T cells, or PBMCs supplied cDNA or gDNA.

The clonotype was recovered from a man aged 25-45 years with active or convalescent COVID-19. The source material was peripheral blood. This sequence joins TRBV27 and TRBJ1-1; D is uncertain. This CDR3 reads CASSSPRSEAFF. The CDR3 bases are TGTGCCAGCAGTTCACCCAGATCTGAAGCTTTCTTT.